The source of this TCR beta chain is a study of blood T cells in healthy people across ages. The study, taken as a whole, reports: The percentage of naive T cells correlated strongly with TCR beta diversity.

Concerning this clonotype: The antigen is not known.

The CDR3 covers 13 residues. The J segment lost 0 bases and the V segment lost 11 bases, leaving 6 bases of the junction unmatched. The use of a sample-barcoded 5' primer and a J-beta primer mix characterized a second PCR of roughly 6 to 11 cycles. One entry per CDR3 protein results from TCRdb running MiXCR on the 5' RACE reads. The repertoire has fewer than 750,000 distinct CDR3 sequences, approximately 52% of them found once; the top ten carry roughly 14%. Sequenced material: blood. The chain couples TRBV12-3 or TRBV12-4 to TRBJ2-7; 8 bases align to TRBD2. The sequence derives from an elderly woman in good health. Here the CDR3 reads CAVISGASYEQYF. CDR3 nucleotides: TGTGCCGTAATTAGCGGGGCCTCCTACGAGCAGTACTTC.